This T cell receptor (beta chain) was captured by sequencing in a study of control samples from healthy donors and cancer patients. The data were produced by immunoSEQ multiplex PCR, yet TCRdb's version contains in-frame clones alone and is incomplete. This table holds 100,000 to 150,000 clones, roughly 89% found once. Germline V gene lookup returns CDR1 SEHNR and CDR2 FQNEAQ (reference sequence). The length of the CDR3 is 15 residues. V lost 5 bases and J lost 1; bases outside the gene matches: 6. The source of this sequence is a young man in good health. Sequencing input: blood. V is TRBV7-9 and J is TRBJ1-1, with 8 bases identical to TRBD1. CDR3 in amino acids: CASSAGQGPNTEAFF. Written as DNA, the CDR3 is TGTGCCAGCAGCGCCGGACAGGGACCGAACACTGAAGCTTTCTTT.